This TCR beta chain was identified in a study of T cell responses to AZD1222 COVID-19 vaccine. Study-level points and caveats: Donors in the cohort were predominantly white British and more often female, and clonal diversity was possibly underestimated.

Here immunoSEQ multiplex PCR was the method, and the copy in TCRdb shows in-frame clones only, minus some. Among about 130,000 clones, about 93% were seen once, and the ten largest hold roughly 7%. This clone appeared a few times. The antigen remains unidentified. CDR3 length: 13 amino acids. The V and J ends lost 2 bases and 3 bases respectively, with 8 bases between them. The chain couples TRBV12-3 or TRBV12-4 to TRBJ2-7; D gene ambiguous. This receptor was obtained from an adult who received the AZD1222 COVID-19 vaccine. Sequenced here: peripheral blood, sampled 28 days after the second AZD1222 dose. CDR3 amino acids: CASSLNRLYEQYF. The CDR3 coding sequence is TGTGCCAGCAGTTTAAATAGGCTCTACGAGCAGTACTTC.